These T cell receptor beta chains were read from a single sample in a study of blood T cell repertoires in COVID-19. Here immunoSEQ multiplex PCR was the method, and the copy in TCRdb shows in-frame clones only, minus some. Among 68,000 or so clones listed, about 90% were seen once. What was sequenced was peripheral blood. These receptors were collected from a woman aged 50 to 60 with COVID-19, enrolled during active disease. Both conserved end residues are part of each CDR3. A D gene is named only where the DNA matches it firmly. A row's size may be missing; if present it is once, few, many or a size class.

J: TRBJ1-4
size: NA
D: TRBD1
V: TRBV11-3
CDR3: CASSFRTGESEKLFF
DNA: TGTGCCAGCAGCTTTAGGACAGGGGAAAGTGAAAAACTGTTTTTT

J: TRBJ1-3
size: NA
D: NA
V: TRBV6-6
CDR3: CASSLRDKGNTIYF
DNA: TGTGCCAGCAGTCTCCGGGACAAAGGAAACACCATATATTTT

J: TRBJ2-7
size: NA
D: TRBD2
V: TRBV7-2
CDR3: CASSSRLAAYEQYF
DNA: TGTGCCAGCAGCTCACGACTAGCGGCATACGAGCAGTACTTC

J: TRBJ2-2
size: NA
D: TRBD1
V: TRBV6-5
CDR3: CASRSQGAGELFF
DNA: TGTGCCAGTAGGAGCCAGGGGGCCGGGGAGCTGTTTTTT

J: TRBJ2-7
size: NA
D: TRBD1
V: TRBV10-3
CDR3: CAIGPGQGTYEQYF
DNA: TGTGCCATCGGGCCCGGACAGGGAACCTACGAGCAGTACTTC

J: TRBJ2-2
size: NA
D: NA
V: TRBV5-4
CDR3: CASSLLGGGELFF
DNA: TGTGCCAGCAGCCTTCTCGGGGGCGGGGAGCTGTTTTTT

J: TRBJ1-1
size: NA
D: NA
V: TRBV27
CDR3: CASSILQGVETEAFF
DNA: TGTGCCAGCAGCATACTACAGGGAGTAGAGACTGAAGCTTTCTTT

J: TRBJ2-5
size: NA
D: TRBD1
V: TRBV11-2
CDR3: CASSLTTLATGEVRETQYF
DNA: TGTGCCAGCAGCTTAACAACCCTTGCGACAGGGGAGGTTCGAGAGACCCAGTACTTC

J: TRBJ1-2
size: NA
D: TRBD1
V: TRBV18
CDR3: CASSPGTEIHYGYTF
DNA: TGTGCCAGCTCACCGGGGACAGAGATCCACTATGGCTACACCTTC

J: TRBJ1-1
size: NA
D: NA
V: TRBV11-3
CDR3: CASSLSSNTEAFF
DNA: TGTGCCAGCAGCTTATCGAGTAACACTGAAGCTTTCTTT

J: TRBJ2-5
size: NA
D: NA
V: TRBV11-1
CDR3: CASSSTGLHLQETQYF
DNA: TGTGCCAGCAGCTCCACGGGACTTCACCTCCAAGAGACCCAGTACTTC

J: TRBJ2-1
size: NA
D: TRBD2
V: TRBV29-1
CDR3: CSVLPLAANEQFF
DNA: TGCAGCGTCTTGCCACTAGCGGCTAATGAGCAGTTCTTC

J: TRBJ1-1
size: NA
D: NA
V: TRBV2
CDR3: CASPKPRQINTEAFF
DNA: TGTGCCAGCCCCAAGCCAAGACAGATAAACACTGAAGCTTTCTTT

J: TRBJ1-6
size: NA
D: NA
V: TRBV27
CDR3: CASSYILSYNSPLHF
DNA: TGTGCCAGCAGTTATATATTGTCCTATAATTCACCCCTCCACTTT

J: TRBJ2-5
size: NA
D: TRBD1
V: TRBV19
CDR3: CASSTGQVGGTQYF
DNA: TGTGCCAGTAGTACCGGACAGGTCGGAGGGACCCAGTACTTC

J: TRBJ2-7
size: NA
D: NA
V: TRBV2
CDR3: CASRLTGIYF
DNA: TGTGCCAGCAGGCTTACAGGGATTTACTTC

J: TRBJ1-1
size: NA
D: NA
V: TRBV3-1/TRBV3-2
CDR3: CASSRMGGTEAFF
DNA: TGTGCCAGCAGTCGAATGGGGGGCACTGAAGCTTTCTTT

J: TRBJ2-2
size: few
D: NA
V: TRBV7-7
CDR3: CASSLKLEGNTGELFF
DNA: TGTGCTAGCAGCTTAAAATTGGAGGGGAACACCGGGGAGCTGTTTTTT

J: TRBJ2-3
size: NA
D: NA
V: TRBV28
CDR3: CASSLPQGLGFATDTQYF
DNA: TGTGCCAGCAGTTTACCCCAAGGACTGGGCTTTGCCACAGATACGCAGTATTTT

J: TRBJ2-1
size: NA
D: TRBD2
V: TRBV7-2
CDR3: CASSSGLAGARTNEQFF
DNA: TGTGCCAGCAGCTCTGGACTAGCGGGAGCTCGGACCAATGAGCAGTTCTTC

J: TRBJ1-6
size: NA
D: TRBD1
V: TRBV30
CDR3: CAWTQGGTLHF
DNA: TGTGCCTGGACTCAGGGGGGTACCCTCCACTTT

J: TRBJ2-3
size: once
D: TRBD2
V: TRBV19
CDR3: CASRPRTSGMWTDTQYF
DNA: TGTGCCAGTAGACCTCGGACTAGCGGGATGTGGACAGATACGCAGTATTTT

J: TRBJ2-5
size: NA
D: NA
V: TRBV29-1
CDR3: CSVAGAETQYF
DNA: TGCAGCGTGGCAGGGGCGGAGACCCAGTACTTC

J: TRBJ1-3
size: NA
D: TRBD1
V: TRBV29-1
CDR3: CSVEPRQGSTIYF
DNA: TGCAGCGTTGAACCCCGACAGGGAAGCACCATATATTTT

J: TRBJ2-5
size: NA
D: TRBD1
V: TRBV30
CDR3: CAWGTDKETQYF
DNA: TGTGCCTGGGGGACAGATAAAGAGACCCAGTACTTC

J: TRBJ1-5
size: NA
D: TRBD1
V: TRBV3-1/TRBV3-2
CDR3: CASSNYGTADQPQHF
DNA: TGTGCCAGCAGTAATTACGGGACAGCTGATCAGCCCCAGCATTTT

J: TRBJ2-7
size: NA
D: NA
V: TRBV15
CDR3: CATSSLNRARNEQYF
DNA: TGTGCCACCAGCAGTCTAAACAGGGCTAGGAACGAGCAGTACTTC

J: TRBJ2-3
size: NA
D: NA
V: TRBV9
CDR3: CASSVAEGWRVTDTQYF
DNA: TGTGCCAGCAGCGTAGCTGAGGGTTGGAGGGTTACAGATACGCAGTATTTT